The clone carrying this TCR beta chain has just a few counts. Its target is unknown. The entry originates in a study of beta chain features in type 1 diabetes. Overall study: The number of sorted cells examined across all samples was around 110 million.

Expressed TCRB transcripts were sequenced because the entire RNA isolate underwent reverse transcription. Here immunoSEQ multiplex PCR was the method, and the copy in TCRdb shows in-frame clones only, minus some. This sample has hundreds of thousands of clones, with 10% to 15% found just once. Notes on the study in general: Moderately but significantly shorter TCRB CDR3s were found in Type 1 diabetes patients in all four CD4+ subsets. PCR might favor shorter templates, but any such skew would affect patients and controls equally. More deletions and fewer insertions at VDJ junctions were seen in type 1 diabetes patients.

Purity (above 95%) was reached by all sorted populations. The CDR3 runs to 14 residues. V lost 3 bases, J lost 9 bases, and 13 bases lay in between. Germline-derived CDR1 and CDR2 are SGHNT and YYREEE (reference sequence). Sequenced input: naive CD4+ T cells from blood. The source of this sequence is a young man with type 1 diabetes. The chain uses TRBV5-4 and TRBJ1-6; no clear D gene. In nucleotides, the CDR3 is TGTGCCAGCAGCTCGGTGCAGTTCGGTTCACCCCTCCACTTT. Amino acid sequence: CASSSVQFGSPLHF.